The 16 T cell receptor beta chains listed next were all sequenced from one sample in a study of blood T cell repertoires in COVID-19. Assay: immunoSEQ multiplex PCR; the TCRdb copy retains only in-frame clones and omits some. The sample has roughly 76,000 clones, 87% seen once. The specimen was peripheral blood. The source of these receptors is a woman between 18 and 29 years old with acute or convalescent COVID-19.

This chain connects TRBV30 to TRBJ1-4; TRBD1 is a possible D gene (6 bases). In germline, CDR1 is GTSNPN, CDR2 SVGIG (reference sequence). This CDR3 comprises 14 residues. V was clipped by 0 bases and J by 7 bases, with 12 bases between them. This chain's CDR3 is CAWSVQGGLEKLFF. For the CDR3, the DNA is TGTGCCTGGAGTGTACAGGGAGGGCTTGAAAAACTGTTTTTT.

This chain joins TRBV5-6 and TRBJ2-2; no clear D gene. The germline gives CDR1 SGHDT, CDR2 YYEEEE. The V end lost 4 bases, the J end lost 4 bases, and 5 bases lay between the germline ends. This CDR3 contains 12 residues. The CDR3 coding sequence is TGTGCCAGCAGCCCGGGCACCGGGGAGCTGTTTTTT. This sequence encodes CASSPGTGELFF.

The chain joins TRBV27 to TRBJ2-3, with D perhaps matching TRBD2 (5 bases). With 7 bases removed from V and 4 bases from J, the gap between germline ends came to 12 bases. In germline, CDR1 is MNHEY, CDR2 SMNVEV (reference sequence). This CDR3 is 13 amino acids long. The CDR3 nucleotides are TGTGCCAGCAATCGACGGGGAGCAGATACGCAGTATTTT. Translating gives CASNRRGADTQYF.

This clone was seen a handful of times. The chain's CDR3 is CASRKTDLNTEAFF. CDR3 coding DNA: TGTGCCAGCAGAAAAACAGACCTGAACACTGAAGCTTTCTTT. The chain uses TRBV6-6 and TRBJ1-1; D call uncertain. V lost 6 bases and J lost 0, with 11 bases in between. The CDR3 loop spans 14 amino acids. From germline, CDR1 is MNHNY and CDR2 SVGAGI (reference sequence).

J is TRBJ1-2 and V is TRBV10-2; 9 positions agree with TRBD1. This CDR3 is 14 amino acids long. V trimming: 5 bases; J trimming: 0 bases; junction bases outside the gene matches: 1. Germline V gene data show CDR1 as WSHSY and CDR2 as SAAADI. The CDR3 DNA reads as TGCGCCAGCAGTAGGACAGGGGCTAACTATGGCTACACCTTC. It encodes CASSRTGANYGYTF.

There are a few counts of this clone. This chain links TRBV6-6 with TRBJ1-1; D might be TRBD1 (5 bases). Germline assignment: CDR1 MNHNY and CDR2 SVGAGI (reference sequence). The CDR3 is made up of 15 amino acids. V was pared by 4 bases and J by 6 bases, with 18 bases between. CDR3 bases: TGTGCCAGCAGTTCCGCGGACGGGGGGTCGGCTGAAGCTTTCTTT. Translation: CASSSADGGSAEAFF.

The chain couples TRBV7-2 to TRBJ1-4, with 8 bases aligning to TRBD1. With 1 base clipped from V and 7 bases from J, the junction kept 8 bases outside the gene matches. This CDR3 is built from 16 residues. Per the germline V gene, CDR1 is SGHTA and CDR2 is FQGNSA. CDR3 DNA sequence: TGTGCCAGCAGCTTAGTACCAGGGGGCGGGGGTGAAAAACTGTTTTTT. It encodes CASSLVPGGGGEKLFF.

The chain combines TRBV6-5 with TRBJ2-3; TRBD2 is a possible D gene (5 bases). The ends were cut back, 7 bases at V and 1 base at J, with 9 bases in the middle. This CDR3 has 13 amino acids. CDR1 is MNHEY, CDR2 SVGAGI, per germline. CDR3 region: CASNGLGTDTQYF. The DNA of the CDR3 is TGTGCCAGCAACGGACTGGGCACAGATACGCAGTATTTT.

This chain links TRBV6-2 or TRBV6-3 with TRBJ2-2; D ambiguous. This CDR3 has 13 amino acids. Germline CDR1 reads MNHEY; CDR2 reads SVGEGT. V was clipped by 4 bases and J by 5 bases, with 8 bases between them. CDR3 sequence reads: CASSSTRTGELFF. CDR3 nucleotide sequence: TGTGCCAGCAGTTCGACCAGGACCGGGGAGCTGTTTTTT.

This chain links TRBV5-8 with TRBJ1-5; 7 positions match TRBD1. In germline, CDR1 is SGHTS, CDR2 YDEGEE. The CDR3 length is 17 residues. With 2 bases clipped from V and 5 bases from J, the junction kept 13 bases outside the gene matches. The CDR3 region has the DNA TGTGCCAGCAGCTTAAGGACAGGTTACCGGTGGCATCAGCCCCAGCATTTT. It specifies CASSLRTGYRWHQPQHF.

The chain recombines TRBV6-5 with TRBJ2-5; possibly TRBD2 for D (6 bases). V was cut by 6 bases and J by 1 base, with 12 bases left in between. The germline V gene has CDR1 MNHEY and CDR2 SVGAGI. This CDR3 comprises 14 residues. This chain's CDR3 is CASRDHGGQETQYF. The CDR3 nucleotides read TGTGCCAGCAGAGATCACGGGGGCCAAGAGACCCAGTACTTC.

The CDR3 reads CASSLSRGLGYGYTF. CDR3 DNA sequence: TGTGCCAGCAGCTTGAGTAGGGGCCTTGGCTATGGCTACACCTTC. The gene calls are TRBV5-5 and TRBJ1-2, with D possibly matching TRBD1 (5 bases). CDR1 and CDR2 (germline): SGHKS, YYEKEE (reference sequence). V was cut by 1 base and J by 4 bases, with 14 bases left in between. The CDR3 has 15 amino acids.

V is TRBV30 and J is TRBJ1-6; 11 bases are a match to TRBD1. With V trimmed by 4 bases and J by 10 bases, 3 bases remained unmatched. The length of the CDR3 is 13 residues. Germline V gene lookup returns CDR1 GTSNPN and CDR2 SVGIG (reference sequence). CDR3 residues: CAWNGTGGSPLHF. In DNA, the CDR3 is TGTGCCTGGAACGGGACAGGGGGATCACCCCTCCACTTT.

The gene calls are TRBV19 and TRBJ1-5; TRBD1 matches 7 bases. With V trimmed by 6 bases and J by 4 bases, 9 bases remained unmatched. This CDR3 comprises 15 residues. Germline lookup yields CDR1 LNHDA and CDR2 SQIVND (reference sequence). CDR3: CASRPNRGPNQPQHF. The CDR3 coding sequence is TGTGCCAGTAGGCCGAACAGGGGCCCGAATCAGCCCCAGCATTTT.

This sequence joins TRBV6-5 and TRBJ1-4; D not certain. Germline V gene data show CDR1 as MNHEY and CDR2 as SVGAGI. The CDR3 sequence is 12 residues long. The ends were cut back, 5 bases at V and 5 bases at J, with 6 bases in the middle. DNA of the CDR3: TGTGCCAGCAGTCAGAACAATGAAAAACTGTTTTTT. Protein product: CASSQNNEKLFF.

The DNA for the CDR3 is TGTGCCAGCAGTTTATGGAGCGGGGGGGCCCCAGATACGCAGTATTTT. Encoded protein: CASSLWSGGAPDTQYF. V usage is TRBV27 and J usage is TRBJ2-3; TRBD2 aligns across 10 bases. This CDR3 is built from 16 residues. Germline CDR1 and CDR2: MNHEY and SMNVEV (reference sequence). The J segment lost 4 bases and the V segment lost 1 base, leaving 5 bases of the junction unmatched.